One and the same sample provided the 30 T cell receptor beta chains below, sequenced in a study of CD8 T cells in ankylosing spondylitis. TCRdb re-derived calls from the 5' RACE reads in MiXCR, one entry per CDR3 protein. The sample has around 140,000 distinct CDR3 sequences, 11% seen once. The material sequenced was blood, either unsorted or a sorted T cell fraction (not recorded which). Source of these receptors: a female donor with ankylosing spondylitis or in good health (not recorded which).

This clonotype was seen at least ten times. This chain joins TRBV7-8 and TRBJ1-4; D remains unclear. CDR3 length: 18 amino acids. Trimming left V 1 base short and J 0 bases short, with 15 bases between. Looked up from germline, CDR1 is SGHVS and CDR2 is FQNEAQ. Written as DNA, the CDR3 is TGTGCCAGCAGCTTAGTACGCGGATTACTTGCAACTAATGAAAAACTGTTTTTT. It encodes CASSLVRGLLATNEKLFF.

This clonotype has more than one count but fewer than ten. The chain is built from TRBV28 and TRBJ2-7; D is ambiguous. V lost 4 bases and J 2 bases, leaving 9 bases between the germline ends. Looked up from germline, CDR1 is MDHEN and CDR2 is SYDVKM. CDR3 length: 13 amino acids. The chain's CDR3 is CASSSGIPYEQYF. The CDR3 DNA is TGTGCCAGCAGTTCAGGTATCCCCTACGAGCAGTACTTC.

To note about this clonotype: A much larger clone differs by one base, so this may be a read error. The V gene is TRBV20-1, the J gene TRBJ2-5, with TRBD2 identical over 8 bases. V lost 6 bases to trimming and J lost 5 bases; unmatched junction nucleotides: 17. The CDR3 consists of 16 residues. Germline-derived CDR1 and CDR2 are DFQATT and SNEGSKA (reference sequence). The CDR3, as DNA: TGCAGTGCCAGACACAGCGGGGGAAATTGGATGGAGACCCAGTACTTC. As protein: CSARHSGGNWMETQYF.

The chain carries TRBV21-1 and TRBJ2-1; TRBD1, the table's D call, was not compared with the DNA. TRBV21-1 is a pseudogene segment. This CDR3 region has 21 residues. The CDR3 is CASSNTGCRKGQPFSYNEQFF. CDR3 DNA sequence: TGTGCCAGCAGCAACACGGGGTGTCGAAAGGGACAGCCGTTTTCCTACAATGAGCAGTTCTTC.

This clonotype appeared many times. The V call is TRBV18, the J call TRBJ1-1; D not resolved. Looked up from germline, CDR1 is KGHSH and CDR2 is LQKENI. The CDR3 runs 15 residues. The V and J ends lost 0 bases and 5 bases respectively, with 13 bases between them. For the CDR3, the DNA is TGTGCCAGCTCACCACCCTACGGCGGAAGGACTGAAGCTTTCTTT. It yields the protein CASSPPYGGRTEAFF.

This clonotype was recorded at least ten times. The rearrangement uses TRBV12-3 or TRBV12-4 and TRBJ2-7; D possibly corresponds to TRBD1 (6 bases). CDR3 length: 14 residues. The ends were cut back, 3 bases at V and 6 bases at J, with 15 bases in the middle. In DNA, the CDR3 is TGTGCCAGCAGTTTGAGGTGGGGGCCGTCCGAGCAGTACTTC. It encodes CASSLRWGPSEQYF.

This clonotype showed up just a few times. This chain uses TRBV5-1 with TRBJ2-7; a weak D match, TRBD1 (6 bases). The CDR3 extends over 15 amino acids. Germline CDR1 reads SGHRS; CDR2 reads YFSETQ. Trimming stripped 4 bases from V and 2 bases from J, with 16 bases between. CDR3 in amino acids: CASSQGSALTYEQYF. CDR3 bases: TGCGCCAGCAGCCAGGGGAGCGCTCTAACCTACGAGCAGTACTTC.

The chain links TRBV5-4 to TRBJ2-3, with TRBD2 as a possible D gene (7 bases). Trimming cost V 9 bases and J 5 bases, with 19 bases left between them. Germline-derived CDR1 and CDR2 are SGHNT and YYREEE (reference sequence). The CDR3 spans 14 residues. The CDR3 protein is CAMGPGGLGDTQYF. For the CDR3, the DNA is TGTGCCATGGGCCCCGGGGGGCTCGGAGATACGCAGTATTTT.

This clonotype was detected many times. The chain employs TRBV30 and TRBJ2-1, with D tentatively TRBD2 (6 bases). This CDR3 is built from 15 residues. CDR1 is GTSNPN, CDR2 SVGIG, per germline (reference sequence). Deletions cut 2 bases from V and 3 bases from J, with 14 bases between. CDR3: CAWSTGTHNYNEQFF. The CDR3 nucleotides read TGTGCCTGGAGTACCGGGACTCATAACTACAATGAGCAGTTCTTC.

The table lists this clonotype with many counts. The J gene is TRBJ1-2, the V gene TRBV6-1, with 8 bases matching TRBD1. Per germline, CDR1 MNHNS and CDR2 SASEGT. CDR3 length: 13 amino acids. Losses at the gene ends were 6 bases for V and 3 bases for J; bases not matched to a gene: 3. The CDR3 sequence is CASRSGGDYGYTF. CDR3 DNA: TGTGCCAGCAGATCAGGGGGCGACTATGGCTACACCTTC.

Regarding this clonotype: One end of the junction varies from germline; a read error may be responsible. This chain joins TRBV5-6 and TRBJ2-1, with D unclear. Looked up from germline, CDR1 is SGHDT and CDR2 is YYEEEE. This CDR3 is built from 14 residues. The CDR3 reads CASSYRVVDNEQFF. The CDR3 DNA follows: TGCGCCAGCAGCTACCGGGTGGTGGACAATGAGCAGTTCTTC.

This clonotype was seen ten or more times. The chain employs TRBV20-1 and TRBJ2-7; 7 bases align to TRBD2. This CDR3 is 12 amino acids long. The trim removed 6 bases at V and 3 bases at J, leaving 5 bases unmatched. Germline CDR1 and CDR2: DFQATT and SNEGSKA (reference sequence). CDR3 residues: CSAPTGGYEQYF. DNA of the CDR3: TGCAGTGCCCCAACGGGGGGCTACGAGCAGTACTTC.

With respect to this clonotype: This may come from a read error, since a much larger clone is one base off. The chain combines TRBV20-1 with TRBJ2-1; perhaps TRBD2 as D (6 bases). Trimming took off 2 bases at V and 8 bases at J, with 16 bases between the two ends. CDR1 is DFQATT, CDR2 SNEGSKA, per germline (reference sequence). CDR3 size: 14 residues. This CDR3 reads CSARRANGSYEQFF. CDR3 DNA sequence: TGCAGTGCTAGAAGGGCTAACGGGAGTTATGAGCAGTTCTTC.

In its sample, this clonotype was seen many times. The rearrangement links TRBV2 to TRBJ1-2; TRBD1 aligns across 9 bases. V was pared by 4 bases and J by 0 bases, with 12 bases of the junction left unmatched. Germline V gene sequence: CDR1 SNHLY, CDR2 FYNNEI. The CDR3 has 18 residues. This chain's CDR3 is CASSAFGTGFPANYGYTF. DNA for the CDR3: TGTGCCAGCAGTGCATTCGGGACAGGGTTCCCTGCTAACTATGGCTACACCTTC. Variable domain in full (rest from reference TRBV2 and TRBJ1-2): EPEVTQTPSHQVTQMGQEVILRCVPISNHLYFYWYRQILGQKVEFLVSFYNNEISEKSEIFDDQFSVERPDGSNFTLKIRSTKLEDSAMYFCASSAFGTGFPANYGYTFGSGTRLTVV.

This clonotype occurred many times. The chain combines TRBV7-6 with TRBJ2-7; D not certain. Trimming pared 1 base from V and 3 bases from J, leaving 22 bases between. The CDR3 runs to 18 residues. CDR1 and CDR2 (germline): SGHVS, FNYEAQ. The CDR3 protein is CASSLDPPVPKGSYEQYF. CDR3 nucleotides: TGTGCCAGCAGCTTAGATCCCCCGGTCCCCAAGGGAAGCTACGAGCAGTACTTC.

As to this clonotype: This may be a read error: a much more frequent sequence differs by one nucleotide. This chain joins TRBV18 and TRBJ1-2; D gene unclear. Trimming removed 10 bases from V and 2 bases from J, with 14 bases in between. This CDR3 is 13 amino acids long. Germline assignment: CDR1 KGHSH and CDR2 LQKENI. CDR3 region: CANSLRLNYGYTF. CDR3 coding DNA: TGTGCCAACTCCCTGCGGCTAAACTATGGCTACACCTTC. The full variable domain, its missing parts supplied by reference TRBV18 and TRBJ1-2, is NAGVMQNPRHLVRRRGQEARLRCSPMKGHSHVYWYRQLPEEGLKFMVYLQKENIIDESGMPKERFSAEFPKEGPSILRIQQVVRGDSAAYFCANSLRLNYGYTFGSGTRLTVV.

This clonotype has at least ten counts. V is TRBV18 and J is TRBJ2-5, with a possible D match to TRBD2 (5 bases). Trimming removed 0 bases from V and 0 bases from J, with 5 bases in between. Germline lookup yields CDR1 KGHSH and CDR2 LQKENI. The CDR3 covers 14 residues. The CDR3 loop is CASSPPADQETQYF. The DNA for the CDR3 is TGTGCCAGCTCACCACCAGCGGACCAAGAGACCCAGTACTTC. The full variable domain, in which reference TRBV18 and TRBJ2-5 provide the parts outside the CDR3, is NAGVMQNPRHLVRRRGQEARLRCSPMKGHSHVYWYRQLPEEGLKFMVYLQKENIIDESGMPKERFSAEFPKEGPSILRIQQVVRGDSAAYFCASSPPADQETQYFGPGTRLLVL.

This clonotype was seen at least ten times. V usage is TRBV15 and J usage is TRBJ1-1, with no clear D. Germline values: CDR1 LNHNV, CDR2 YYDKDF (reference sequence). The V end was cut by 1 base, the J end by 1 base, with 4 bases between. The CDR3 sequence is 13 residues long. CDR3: CATSRGRNTEAFF. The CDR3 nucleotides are TGTGCCACCAGCAGAGGCCGGAACACTGAAGCTTTCTTT.

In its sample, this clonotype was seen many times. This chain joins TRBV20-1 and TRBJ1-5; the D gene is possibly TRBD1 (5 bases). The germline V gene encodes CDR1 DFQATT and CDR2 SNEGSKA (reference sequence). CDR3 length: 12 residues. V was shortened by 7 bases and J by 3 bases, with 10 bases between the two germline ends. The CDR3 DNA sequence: TGCAGTGGGGGGACCGTCAATCAGCCCCAGCATTTT. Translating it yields CSGGTVNQPQHF.

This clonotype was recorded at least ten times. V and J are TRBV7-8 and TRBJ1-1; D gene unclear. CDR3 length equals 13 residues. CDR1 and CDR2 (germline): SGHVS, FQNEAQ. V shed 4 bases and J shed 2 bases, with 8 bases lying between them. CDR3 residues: CASSSFPNTEAFF. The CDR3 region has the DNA TGTGCCAGCAGCTCGTTTCCTAACACTGAAGCTTTCTTT.

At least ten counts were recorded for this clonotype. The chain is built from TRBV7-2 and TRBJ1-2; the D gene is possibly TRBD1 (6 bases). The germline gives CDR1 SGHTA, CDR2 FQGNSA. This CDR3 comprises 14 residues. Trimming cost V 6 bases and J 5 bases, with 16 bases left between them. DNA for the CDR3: TGTGCCAGCAGACCTAGTGGGGGCGGTTATGGCTACACCTTC. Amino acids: CASRPSGGGYGYTF. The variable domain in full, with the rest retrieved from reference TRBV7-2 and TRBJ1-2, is GAGVSQSPSNKVTEKGKDVELRCDPISGHTALYWYRQSLGQGLEFLIYFQGNSAPDKSGLPSDRFSAERTGGSVSTLTIQRTQQEDSAVYLCASRPSGGGYGYTFGSGTRLTVV.

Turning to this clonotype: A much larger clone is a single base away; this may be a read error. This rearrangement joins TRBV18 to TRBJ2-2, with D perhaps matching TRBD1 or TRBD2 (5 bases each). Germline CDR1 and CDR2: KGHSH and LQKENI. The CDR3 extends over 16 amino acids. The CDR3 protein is CASSPPGTASTGELLF. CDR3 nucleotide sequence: TGTGCCAGCTCACCCCCCGGGACGGCCAGCACCGGGGAGCTGCTTTTT.

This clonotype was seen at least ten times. The CDR3 loop is CASSANRDARRYEQYF. The CDR3 DNA is TGTGCCAGCAGCGCAAACCGGGACGCCCGGAGGTACGAGCAGTACTTC. The chain has TRBV7-8 and TRBJ2-7; D may match TRBD1 or TRBD2 (5 bases each). Trimming removed 5 bases from V and 4 bases from J, with 21 bases in between. Per the germline V gene, CDR1 is SGHVS and CDR2 is FQNEAQ. The CDR3 contains 16 residues.

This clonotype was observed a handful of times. The CDR3 protein is CASSGTPTDTQYF. CDR3 nucleotide sequence: TGTGCCAGCAGCGGGACGCCCACAGATACGCAGTATTTT. The V call is TRBV2, the J call TRBJ2-3; D is possibly TRBD1 or TRBD2 (5 bases each). The CDR3 covers 13 residues. Germline assignment: CDR1 SNHLY and CDR2 FYNNEI. The V gene lost 6 bases and the J gene lost 2 bases, with 9 bases spanning the gap.

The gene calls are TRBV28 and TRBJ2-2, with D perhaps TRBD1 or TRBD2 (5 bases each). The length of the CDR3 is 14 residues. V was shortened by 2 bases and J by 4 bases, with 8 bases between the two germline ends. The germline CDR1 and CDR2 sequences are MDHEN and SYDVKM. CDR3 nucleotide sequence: TGTGCCAGCAGTTTAGACGGGACCACCGGGGAGCTGTTTTTT. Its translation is CASSLDGTTGELFF.

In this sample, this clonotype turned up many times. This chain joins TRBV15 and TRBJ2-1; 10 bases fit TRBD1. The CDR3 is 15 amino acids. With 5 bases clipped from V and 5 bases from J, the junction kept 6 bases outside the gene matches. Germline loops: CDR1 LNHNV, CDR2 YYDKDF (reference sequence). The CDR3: CATSLGQGINNEQFF. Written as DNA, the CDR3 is TGTGCCACCAGCCTGGGACAGGGGATAAACAATGAGCAGTTCTTC.

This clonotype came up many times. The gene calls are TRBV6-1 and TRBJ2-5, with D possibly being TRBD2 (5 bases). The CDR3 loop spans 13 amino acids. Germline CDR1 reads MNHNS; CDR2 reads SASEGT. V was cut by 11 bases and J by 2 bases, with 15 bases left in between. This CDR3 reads CAARGSGQETQYF. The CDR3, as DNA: TGTGCCGCCCGTGGGAGCGGACAAGAGACCCAGTACTTC.

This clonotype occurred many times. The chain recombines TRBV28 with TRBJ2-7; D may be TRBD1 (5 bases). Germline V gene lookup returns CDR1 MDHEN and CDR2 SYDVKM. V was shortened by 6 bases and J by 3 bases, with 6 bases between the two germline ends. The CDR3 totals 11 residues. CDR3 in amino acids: CASRDSYEQYF. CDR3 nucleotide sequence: TGTGCCAGCAGAGACAGCTACGAGCAGTACTTC.

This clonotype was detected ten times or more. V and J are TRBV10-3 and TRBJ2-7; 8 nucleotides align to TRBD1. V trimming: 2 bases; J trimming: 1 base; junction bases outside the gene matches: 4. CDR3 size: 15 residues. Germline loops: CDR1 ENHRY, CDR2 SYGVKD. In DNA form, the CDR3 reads TGTGCCATCAGTGAGGCGGGACAGGTGTCCTACGAGCAGTACTTC. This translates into CAISEAGQVSYEQYF.

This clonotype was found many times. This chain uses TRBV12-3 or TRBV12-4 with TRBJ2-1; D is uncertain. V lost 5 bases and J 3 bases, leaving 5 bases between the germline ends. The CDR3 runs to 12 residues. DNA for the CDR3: TGTGCCAGCAGTAGCAACTACAATGAGCAGTTCTTC. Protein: CASSSNYNEQFF.